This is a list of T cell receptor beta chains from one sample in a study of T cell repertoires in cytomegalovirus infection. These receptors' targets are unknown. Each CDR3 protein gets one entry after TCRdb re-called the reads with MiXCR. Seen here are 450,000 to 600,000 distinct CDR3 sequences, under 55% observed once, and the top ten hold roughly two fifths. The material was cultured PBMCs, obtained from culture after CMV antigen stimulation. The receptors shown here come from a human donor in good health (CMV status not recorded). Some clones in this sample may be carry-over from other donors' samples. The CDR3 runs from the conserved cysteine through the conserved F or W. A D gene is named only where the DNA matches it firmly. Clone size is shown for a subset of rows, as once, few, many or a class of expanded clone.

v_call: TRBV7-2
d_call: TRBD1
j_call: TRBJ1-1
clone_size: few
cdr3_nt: TGTGCCAGCAGGCCCGGGACAGCGAACACTGAAGCTTTCTTT
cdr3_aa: CASRPGTANTEAFF

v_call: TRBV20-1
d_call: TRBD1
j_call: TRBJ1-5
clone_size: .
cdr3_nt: TGCAGTGCTAGAGATCGACAGGGGTATCAGCCCCAGCATTTT
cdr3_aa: CSARDRQGYQPQHF

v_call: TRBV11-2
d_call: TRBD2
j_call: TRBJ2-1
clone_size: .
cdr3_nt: TGTGCCAGCAGCTTAGTGACTAGCGGGATAGGTGAGCAGTTCTTC
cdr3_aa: CASSLVTSGIGEQFF

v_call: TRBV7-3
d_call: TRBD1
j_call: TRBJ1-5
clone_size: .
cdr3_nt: TGTGCCAGCAGTCCGACAGGGCAAAATCAGCCCCAGCATTTT
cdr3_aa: CASSPTGQNQPQHF

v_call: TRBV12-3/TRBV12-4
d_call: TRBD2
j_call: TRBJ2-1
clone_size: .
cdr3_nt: TGTGCCAGCAGTTTAGACCTAGCGGGGTCCTACAATGAGCAGTTCTTC
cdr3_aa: CASSLDLAGSYNEQFF

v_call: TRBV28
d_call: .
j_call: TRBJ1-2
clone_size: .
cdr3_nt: TGTGCCAGCAGTTTAGCCGACTCATATGGCTACACCTTC
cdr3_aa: CASSLADSYGYTF

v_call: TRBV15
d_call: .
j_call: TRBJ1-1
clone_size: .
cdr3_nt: TGTGCCACCAGCAGAGCGCAGGGAGGGACTGAAGCTTTCTTT
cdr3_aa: CATSRAQGGTEAFF

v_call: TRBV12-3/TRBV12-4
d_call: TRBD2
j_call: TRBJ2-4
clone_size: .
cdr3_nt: TGTGCCAGCAGTTTAGTCTCTAGCGGGAGGTTCCCGGGAAATAGAAACATTCAGTACTTC
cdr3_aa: CASSLVSSGRFPGNRNIQYF

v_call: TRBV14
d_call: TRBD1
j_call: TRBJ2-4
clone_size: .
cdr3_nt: TGTGCCAGCAGCCAAGTGTCAGGGGGAACAAACATTCAGTACTTC
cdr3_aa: CASSQVSGGTNIQYF

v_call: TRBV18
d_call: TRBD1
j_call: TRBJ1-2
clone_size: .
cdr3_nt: TGTGCCAGCTCACTCGGGACAGGGACGACCTATGGCTACACCTTC
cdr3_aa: CASSLGTGTTYGYTF

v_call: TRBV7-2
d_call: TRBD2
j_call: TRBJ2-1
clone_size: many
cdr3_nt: TGTGCCAGCAGCTTGGGGACTAGCGGGGGGGCCAATGAGCAGTTCTTC
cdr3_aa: CASSLGTSGGANEQFF

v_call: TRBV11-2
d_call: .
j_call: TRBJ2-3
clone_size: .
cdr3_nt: TGTGCCAGCAGCCTTCCGTTGGGTAGAGATACGCAGTATTTT
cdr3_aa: CASSLPLGRDTQYF